Each of the 13 T cell receptor beta chains below was sequenced from the same sample in a study of OX40 agonist ivuxolimab in advanced cancers. Data came from immunoSEQ multiplex PCR; TCRdb stores just in-frame clones and leaves some out. The sample lists 55,000 to 70,000 clones, 70% to 90% occurring once. Sequenced material: CD4+ or CD8+ T cells sorted from blood, taken in a trial of the OX40 agonist ivuxolimab. The source of these receptors is an adult with an advanced solid tumor such as melanoma, head and neck, liver or kidney cancer.

The gene calls are TRBV5-4 and TRBJ2-7, with TRBD1 identical over 7 bases. CDR3 length equals 14 residues. The V gene end was trimmed by 4 bases and the J gene end by 2 bases; junction bases not matched to a gene: 6. CDR1 and CDR2 from the germline V gene are SGHNT and YYREEE (reference sequence). CDR3: CASSLDREPYEQYF. CDR3 nucleotides: TGTGCCAGCAGCCTAGACAGGGAACCCTACGAGCAGTACTTC.

This chain uses TRBV20-1 with TRBJ2-3; D tentatively reads TRBD1 or TRBD2 (5 bases each). Trimming took 6 bases from V and 14 from J, leaving 18 bases between them. CDR3 length equals 11 residues. Per the germline V gene, CDR1 is DFQATT and CDR2 is SNEGSKA (reference sequence). The CDR3 DNA reads TGCAGTGCCGCCTCGGGGACCCGGAGGTATTTT. Amino acids: CSAASGTRRYF.

The chain uses TRBV5-4 and TRBJ1-1; no clear D. This CDR3 has 14 residues. Germline V CDR1 and CDR2: SGHNT, YYREEE (reference sequence). Trimming pared 1 base from V and 1 base from J, leaving 8 bases between. The CDR3 reads CASSLRFSNTEAFF. In DNA form, the CDR3 reads TGTGCCAGCAGCTTGCGGTTTTCGAACACTGAAGCTTTCTTT.

The chain employs TRBV6-6 and TRBJ2-7, with TRBD2 matching 12 bases. The V gene end was trimmed by 6 bases and the J gene end by 5 bases; junction bases not matched to a gene: 5. The CDR3 is made up of 14 amino acids. The V gene's germline CDR1 is MNHNY and CDR2 SVGAGI (reference sequence). CDR3 residues: CASRTSGRTHEQYF. The CDR3 region has the DNA TGTGCCAGCAGGACTAGCGGGAGAACCCACGAGCAGTACTTC.

V and J are TRBV19 and TRBJ2-2, with D perhaps matching TRBD1 (8 bases). V gave up 7 bases and J gave up 4 bases, with 16 bases separating them. The CDR3 loop spans 15 amino acids. Germline V gene data show CDR1 as LNHDA and CDR2 as SQIVND (reference sequence). The CDR3 loop is CASNHRGGFTGELFF. CDR3 DNA sequence: TGTGCCAGTAACCACAGGGGGGGGTTCACCGGGGAGCTGTTTTTT.

Judged by abundance, this clone is medium-sized. The J gene is TRBJ2-4, the V gene TRBV9; no definite D call. Between the trimmed V and J ends, which lost 4 bases and 9 bases, there was a span of 11 bases. Germline loops: CDR1 SGDLS, CDR2 YYNGEE. The CDR3 has 12 residues. Here the CDR3 reads CASSPQDGIQYF. The CDR3 region has the DNA TGTGCCAGCAGCCCCCAAGACGGCATTCAGTACTTC.

With respect to this clone: One end of the junction fails to match germline, which may point to a read error. The chain joins TRBV7-7 to TRBJ2-2; 10 bases map to TRBD1. This CDR3 region has 16 residues. Germline CDR1 SSHAT, CDR2 FNYEAQ (reference sequence). Written as DNA, the CDR3 is TGTGCTAGCAGCTTAGACAGGGGGCCGTCCACCGGGGAGCTGTTTTTT. This encodes CASSLDRGPSTGELFF. The full variable domain, rest sourced from reference TRBV7-7 and TRBJ2-2, is GAGVSQSPRYKVTKRGQDVTLRCDPISSHATLYWYQQALGQGPEFLTYFNYEAQPDKSGLPSDRFSAERPEGSISTLTIQRTEQRDSAMYRCASSLDRGPSTGELFFGEGSRLTVL.

This chain links TRBV20-1 with TRBJ2-3; D remains unclear. There are 11 residues in the CDR3. Germline V CDR1 and CDR2: DFQATT, SNEGSKA (reference sequence). Trimming removed 1 base from V and 9 bases from J, with 8 bases in between. Here the CDR3 reads CSARAMDTQYF. In DNA form, the CDR3 reads TGCAGTGCTAGAGCCATGGACACGCAGTATTTT.

J is TRBJ2-3 and V is TRBV15; D might be TRBD1 (5 bases). V shed 7 bases and J shed 0 bases, with 11 bases lying between them. Germline V gene sequence: CDR1 LNHNV, CDR2 YYDKDF (reference sequence). The CDR3 has 14 residues. The CDR3 nucleotides read TGTGCCACCATTCAGGGATCTAGCACAGATACGCAGTATTTT. Its translation: CATIQGSSTDTQYF. The full variable domain, completed using reference TRBV15 and TRBJ2-3, is DAMVIQNPRYQVTQFGKPVTLSCSQTLNHNVMYWYQQKSSQAPKLLFHYYDKDFNNEADTPDNFQSRRPNTSFCFLDIRSPGLGDTAMYLCATIQGSSTDTQYFGPGTRLTVL.

The chain couples TRBV4-1 to TRBJ2-2, with 8 bases identical to TRBD1. Germline CDR1 and CDR2: MGHRA and YSYEKL. J lost 6 bases, V lost 6 bases, and 6 bases had no gene match. The CDR3 is made up of 14 amino acids. For the CDR3, the DNA is TGCGCCAGCAGGAGGACAGGGACGGCCGGGGAGCTGTTTTTT. Encoded protein: CASRRTGTAGELFF.

This chain links TRBV10-3 with TRBJ1-2, with D tentatively TRBD1 (6 bases). The CDR3 totals 13 residues. Trimming left V 7 bases short and J 4 bases short, with 13 bases between. Germline V gene data show CDR1 as ENHRY and CDR2 as SYGVKD. The CDR3 sequence: CAITYGGLYGYTF. For the CDR3, the DNA is TGTGCCATCACTTATGGGGGGCTCTATGGCTACACCTTC.

The J gene is TRBJ1-3, the V gene TRBV30, with D uncertain. The V gene's germline CDR1 is GTSNPN and CDR2 SVGIG (reference sequence). This CDR3 region has 14 residues. The V end lost 2 bases, the J end lost 4 bases, and 12 bases lay between the germline ends. The CDR3 protein is CAWSRGRRGNTIYF. The CDR3 DNA is TGTGCCTGGAGTCGCGGCCGGAGGGGAAACACCATATATTTT.

The chain couples TRBV27 to TRBJ1-6; TRBD1 matches 7 bases. This CDR3 has 15 residues. The V gene end was trimmed by 2 bases and the J gene end by 10 bases; junction bases not matched to a gene: 8. Germline V lookup: CDR1 MNHEY, CDR2 SMNVEV (reference sequence). The CDR3 region is CASSLEGAISSPLHF. In DNA, the CDR3 is TGTGCCAGCAGTTTAGAGGGGGCCATTTCCTCACCCCTCCACTTT.